These 32 T cell receptor beta chains were all obtained from the same sample, sequenced in a study of blood T cell repertoires in COVID-19. Using immunoSEQ multiplex PCR, the repertoire was profiled, and TCRdb retains in-frame clones only, with some absent. The table records about 99,000 clones, 91% of them present only once. The sequenced material came from peripheral blood. The receptors shown here come from a human donor in a cohort sampled during active COVID-19.

The rearrangement links TRBV5-5 to TRBJ1-2; possibly TRBD1 for D (5 bases). The V gene's germline CDR1 is SGHKS and CDR2 YYEKEE (reference sequence). This CDR3 comprises 13 residues. V was shortened by 1 base and J by 3 bases, with 7 bases between the two germline ends. The CDR3 loop is CASSLSRDYGYTF. CDR3 coding DNA: TGTGCCAGCAGCTTGTCCAGGGACTATGGCTACACCTTC. The full variable domain, rest sourced from reference TRBV5-5 and TRBJ1-2, is DAGVTQSPTHLIKTRGQQVTLRCSPISGHKSVSWYQQVLGQGPQFIFQYYEKEERGRGNFPDRFSARQFPNYSSELNVNALLLGDSALYLCASSLSRDYGYTFGSGTRLTVV.

This clone appeared a single time. The chain carries TRBV5-5 and TRBJ1-1; no reliable D call. The germline CDR1 and CDR2 sequences are SGHKS and YYEKEE (reference sequence). The CDR3 contains 16 residues. Trimming pared 4 bases from V and 1 base from J, leaving 17 bases between. The CDR3 coding sequence is TGTGCCAGCAGCCTGAATTACTCCCCCAAGAACACTGAAGCTTTCTTT. Translation gives CASSLNYSPKNTEAFF.

The chain couples TRBV18 to TRBJ1-4, with D hard to call. V was cut by 3 bases and J by 5 bases, with 10 bases left in between. Germline assignment: CDR1 KGHSH and CDR2 LQKENI. The CDR3 extends over 14 amino acids. The CDR3 DNA is TGTGCCAGCTCACCCCCGGGGAAAAATGAAAAACTGTTTTTT. Translated: CASSPPGKNEKLFF.

This clone appeared once. V is TRBV7-2 and J is TRBJ1-5; D is uncertain. The CDR3 is made up of 12 amino acids. The germline V and J ends were trimmed by 2 bases and 6 bases, with 5 bases remaining between them. Per germline, CDR1 SGHTA and CDR2 FQGNSA. As DNA, the CDR3 is TGTGCCAGCAGCTTATTATCTCAGCCCCAGCATTTT. Protein sequence: CASSLLSQPQHF.

J is TRBJ1-4 and V is TRBV5-1, with D perhaps matching TRBD1 (5 bases). Germline loops: CDR1 SGHRS, CDR2 YFSETQ. This CDR3 spans 13 amino acids. The V gene lost 4 bases and the J gene lost 8 bases, with 12 bases spanning the gap. The CDR3 region is CASSLRTTEKLFF. CDR3 nucleotide sequence: TGCGCCAGCAGCCTCCGGACAACCGAAAAACTGTTTTTT.

This chain joins TRBV9 and TRBJ1-5, with 10 bases matching TRBD1. J lost 0 bases, V lost 5 bases, and 2 bases had no gene match. Germline CDR1 and CDR2: SGDLS and YYNGEE. The CDR3 sequence is 15 residues long. This chain's CDR3 is CASSRQGASNQPQHF. The DNA of the CDR3 is TGTGCCAGCAGTCGACAGGGGGCTAGCAATCAGCCCCAGCATTTT. The variable domain in full, with the rest retrieved from reference TRBV9 and TRBJ1-5, is DSGVTQTPKHLITATGQRVTLRCSPRSGDLSVYWYQQSLDQGLQFLIQYYNGEERAKGNILERFSAQQFPDLHSELNLSSLELGDSALYFCASSRQGASNQPQHFGDGTRLSIL.

This chain uses TRBV3-1 (or the pseudogene TRBV3-2) with TRBJ1-3; TRBD1 might be the D (5 bases). The CDR3 spans 16 residues. Trimming cost V 3 bases and J 9 bases, with 21 bases left between them. CDR1 and CDR2 from the germline V gene are LGHDT and YNNKEL (reference sequence). CDR3 DNA: TGTGCCAGCAGCCACCACAGACAGTCCCCGGAGAGCACCATATATTTT. Its protein is CASSHHRQSPESTIYF.

In nucleotides, the CDR3 is TGTGCCTGGAGCATCGGGACTAGCGGGGAGTGGGGCCCCACAGATACGCAGTATTTT. Translating it yields CAWSIGTSGEWGPTDTQYF. V usage is TRBV30 and J usage is TRBJ2-3; 13 bases line up with TRBD2. The CDR3 consists of 19 residues. Germline V gene sequence: CDR1 GTSNPN, CDR2 SVGIG (reference sequence). Trimming at V came to 3 bases and at J to 2 bases, leaving 14 bases not matched to a gene.

This clone was counted between two and nine times. This chain links TRBV7-9 with TRBJ1-3; D ambiguous. Trimming removed 3 bases from V and 3 bases from J, with 9 bases in between. The CDR3 spans 14 residues. Germline CDR1 SEHNR, CDR2 FQNEAQ (reference sequence). CDR3 nucleotides: TGTGCCAGCAGCTTTGCGGGGTTTGGAAACACCATATATTTT. Encoded protein: CASSFAGFGNTIYF.

The chain is built from TRBV4-3 and TRBJ2-7, with D maybe TRBD2 (6 bases). With 1 base removed from V and 4 bases from J, the gap between germline ends came to 11 bases. Germline CDR1 LGHNA, CDR2 YSLEER. This CDR3 region has 14 residues. The CDR3 is CASSQGVGRYEQYF. CDR3 coding DNA: TGCGCCAGCAGCCAAGGAGTAGGGAGGTACGAGCAGTACTTC.

This clone was counted a few times. DNA of the CDR3: TGCGCCAGCAGCCGGGGACAGGGAACGGGGGAGCAGTACTTC. Translation gives CASSRGQGTGEQYF. This rearrangement joins TRBV4-1 to TRBJ2-7; 9 bases line up with TRBD1. CDR3 length: 14 amino acids. CDR1 and CDR2 (germline): MGHRA, YSYEKL. Trimming took 4 bases from V and 7 from J; bases not matched to a gene: 8.

The V gene is TRBV2, the J gene TRBJ1-1; D gene unclear. Trimming shortened V by 7 bases and J by 5 bases, and 14 bases separated the two germline ends. The CDR3 is made up of 13 amino acids. Germline V gene data show CDR1 as SNHLY and CDR2 as FYNNEI. The CDR3 bases are TGTGCCAGCACGTTTCGGAGTAGTACTGAAGCTTTCTTT. Translation: CASTFRSSTEAFF.

The J gene is TRBJ1-1, the V gene TRBV11-2; unclear D gene. Trimming removed 0 bases from V and 3 bases from J, with 11 bases in between. Germline-derived CDR1 and CDR2 are SGHAT and FQNNGV. This CDR3 is built from 15 residues. CDR3 in amino acids: CASSLDPNGYTEAFF. CDR3 bases: TGTGCCAGCAGCTTAGATCCCAACGGGTACACTGAAGCTTTCTTT.

The V gene is TRBV10-2, the J gene TRBJ2-5, with 7 nucleotides matching TRBD1. Trimming at V came to 2 bases and at J to 5 bases, leaving 8 bases not matched to a gene. This CDR3 has 15 residues. Germline V CDR1 and CDR2: WSHSY, SAAADI. The CDR3 sequence is CASSERGGARETQYF. DNA for the CDR3: TGCGCCAGCAGTGAGAGAGGGGGCGCGAGGGAGACCCAGTACTTC.

The V call is TRBV20-1, the J call TRBJ2-7; D call uncertain. Trimming shortened V by 3 bases and J by 6 bases, and 21 bases separated the two germline ends. Germline V gives CDR1 DFQATT, CDR2 SNEGSKA (reference sequence). The length of the CDR3 is 15 residues. CDR3 coding DNA: TGCAGTGCTAGTGCTTTGTCAAGTGGGCCTGCCGAGCAGTACTTC. Residues: CSASALSSGPAEQYF.

This chain connects TRBV6-2 or TRBV6-3 to TRBJ1-4; 10 nucleotides agree with TRBD1. V was pared by 5 bases and J by 8 bases, with 14 bases of the junction left unmatched. Per the germline V gene, CDR1 is MNHEY and CDR2 is SVGEGT. This CDR3 has 17 amino acids. For the CDR3, the DNA is TGTGCCAGCAGTCCCCGTAGACAGGGGGCCCTTCGGGAAAAACTGTTTTTT. Encoded protein: CASSPRRQGALREKLFF.

The chain recombines TRBV9 with TRBJ2-2, with TRBD2 as a possible D gene (6 bases). CDR3 length: 17 amino acids. The V gene's germline CDR1 is SGDLS and CDR2 YYNGEE. V gave up 4 bases and J gave up 7 bases, with 23 bases separating them. For the CDR3, the DNA is TGTGCCAGCAGCCCATCCGGAGGGACGGGGGTGAACGGGGAGCTGTTTTTT. The encoded protein is CASSPSGGTGVNGELFF.

J is TRBJ2-7 and V is TRBV29-1; D may be TRBD2 (6 bases). In germline, CDR1 is SQVTM, CDR2 ANQGSEA. The CDR3 sequence is 13 residues long. V lost 4 bases and J lost 6, with 16 bases in between. Written as DNA, the CDR3 is TGCAGCGTTGGGGACTTGAGGGTCGGCGAGCAGTACTTC. Translation gives CSVGDLRVGEQYF.

The chain is built from TRBV5-4 and TRBJ2-1, with D maybe TRBD2 (6 bases). The V gene lost 0 bases and the J gene lost 6 bases, with 19 bases spanning the gap. From germline, CDR1 is SGHNT and CDR2 YYREEE (reference sequence). The CDR3 spans 17 residues. The chain's CDR3 is CASSLAASGLLFNEQFF. DNA for the CDR3: TGTGCCAGCAGCTTGGCGGCTTCGGGACTCCTTTTCAATGAGCAGTTCTTC.

This clone appeared a single time. V usage is TRBV9 and J usage is TRBJ2-7, with TRBD1 matching over 11 bases. CDR1 is SGDLS, CDR2 YYNGEE, per germline. V shed 4 bases, J shed 3 bases, and the junction held 3 bases outside the gene matches. The CDR3 consists of 14 residues. The CDR3 DNA sequence: TGTGCCAGCAGCACCGGGACAGGGGGCTACGAGCAGTACTTC. The encoded protein is CASSTGTGGYEQYF.

Here the CDR3 reads CASSSIESFYNEQFF. CDR3 nucleotide sequence: TGTGCCAGCAGTTCTATTGAGTCCTTCTACAATGAGCAGTTCTTC. The chain uses TRBV6-2 or TRBV6-3 and TRBJ2-1; D is unclear. This CDR3 has 15 amino acids. V was shortened by 4 bases and J by 3 bases, with 13 bases between the two germline ends. CDR1 MNHEY and CDR2 SVGEGT come from the germline V gene.

To note about this clone: Other DNA sequences within the sample encode an identical CDR3. The chain carries TRBV19 and TRBJ1-6; D is perhaps TRBD1 (5 bases). Per the germline V gene, CDR1 is LNHDA and CDR2 is SQIVND (reference sequence). This CDR3 comprises 12 residues. Trimming took 3 bases from V and 9 from J, leaving 6 bases between them. The CDR3, as DNA: TGTGCCAGTAGTATCGGGGGTTCACCCCTCCACTTT. Its protein product is CASSIGGSPLHF. Looking up the rest from reference TRBV19 and TRBJ1-6 gives the full variable domain: DGGITQSPKYLFRKEGQNVTLSCEQNLNHDAMYWYRQDPGQGLRLIYYSQIVNDFQKGDIAEGYSVSREKKESFPLTVTSAQKNPTAFYLCASSIGGSPLHFGNGTRLTVT.

The chain employs TRBV4-3 and TRBJ2-7; possibly TRBD1 for D (6 bases). The V end lost 2 bases, the J end lost 2 bases, and 10 bases lay between the germline ends. The CDR3 contains 14 residues. CDR1 and CDR2 (germline): LGHNA, YSLEER. CDR3 in amino acids: CASSQRTGTYEQYF. CDR3 nucleotides: TGCGCCAGCAGCCAAAGAACAGGGACCTACGAGCAGTACTTC.

The CDR3 sequence is CASGLVGDGRESGQPQHF. The DNA of the CDR3 is TGTGCTAGTGGTTTGGTAGGTGACGGCAGGGAATCTGGACAGCCCCAGCATTTT. This chain uses TRBV12-5 with TRBJ1-5; D perhaps matches TRBD1 (5 bases). The CDR3 has 18 amino acids. From germline, CDR1 is LGHNT and CDR2 FRNRAP. Trimming took off 0 bases at V and 7 bases at J, with 22 bases between the two ends.

The chain combines TRBV13 with TRBJ1-5, with 9 bases matching TRBD1. This CDR3 region has 16 residues. Germline values: CDR1 PRHDT, CDR2 FYEKMQ (reference sequence). V lost 0 bases and J lost 5; bases outside the gene matches: 5. In DNA, the CDR3 is TGTGCCAGCAGCTTAGGAGTGGGACAGGGACATCAGCCCCAGCATTTT. This translates into CASSLGVGQGHQPQHF.

The V call is TRBV3-1 (or the pseudogene TRBV3-2), the J call TRBJ1-2, with unresolved D. The CDR3 is made up of 13 amino acids. The V gene lost 0 bases and the J gene lost 6 bases, with 8 bases spanning the gap. Germline CDR1 reads LGHDT; CDR2 reads YNNKEL (reference sequence). CDR3 protein: CASSQDLADGYTF. CDR3 in DNA: TGTGCCAGCAGCCAAGATTTGGCAGATGGCTACACCTTC.

The chain recombines TRBV5-5 with TRBJ2-7; TRBD1 matches at 7 bases. V gave up 2 bases and J gave up 0 bases; unmatched junction bases: 11. Germline CDR1 and CDR2: SGHKS and YYEKEE (reference sequence). There are 17 residues in the CDR3. The CDR3 region is CASSLPEFWDSSYEQYF. CDR3 in DNA: TGTGCCAGCAGCTTACCGGAATTTTGGGACAGCTCCTACGAGCAGTACTTC.

The chain links TRBV27 to TRBJ2-5, with 10 positions matching TRBD1. From germline, CDR1 is MNHEY and CDR2 SMNVEV (reference sequence). The length of the CDR3 is 14 residues. The J segment lost 5 bases and the V segment lost 5 bases, leaving 5 bases of the junction unmatched. CDR3 coding DNA: TGTGCCAGCAGTCCGGACAGGGGGTTCGAGACCCAGTACTTC. Translation: CASSPDRGFETQYF.

This clone was counted between two and nine times. V and J are TRBV2 and TRBJ2-7; 10 nucleotides align to TRBD2. Trimming took 6 bases from V and 0 from J; bases not matched to a gene: 11. Germline values: CDR1 SNHLY, CDR2 FYNNEI. The CDR3 is 17 residues long. CDR3 sequence reads: CASRLTTGTSDSYEQYF. Written as DNA, the CDR3 is TGTGCCAGCAGGCTAACCACGGGGACTAGCGACTCCTACGAGCAGTACTTC.

This clone was detected a few times. J is TRBJ1-3 and V is TRBV4-1, with D possibly being TRBD1 (6 bases). CDR1 is MGHRA and CDR2 is YSYEKL in the germline V gene. The CDR3 loop spans 16 amino acids. V dropped 2 bases and J dropped 4 bases, with 15 bases sitting between them. In nucleotides, the CDR3 is TGCGCCAGCAGCCAACTCACCAGGGGTGTGGGAAACACCATATATTTT. Protein: CASSQLTRGVGNTIYF.

The chain carries TRBV28 and TRBJ2-7; 10 positions match TRBD2. V gave up 2 bases and J gave up 6 bases; unmatched junction bases: 4. Per the germline V gene, CDR1 is MDHEN and CDR2 is SYDVKM. The CDR3 runs to 14 residues. CDR3 in amino acids: CASSLLAGDREQYF. In DNA form, the CDR3 reads TGTGCCAGCAGTTTACTAGCGGGAGATCGCGAGCAGTACTTC.

The gene calls are TRBV10-3 and TRBJ1-3, with 9 bases that match TRBD1. The J segment lost 11 bases and the V segment lost 8 bases, leaving 7 bases of the junction unmatched. This CDR3 region has 12 residues. Germline CDR1 and CDR2: ENHRY and SYGVKD. In DNA, the CDR3 is TGTGCCATCCGGCGGGACAGGGAACCCATATATTTT. Protein: CAIRRDREPIYF.